The clone carrying this T cell receptor (beta chain) was seen just once. The data were produced by immunoSEQ multiplex PCR, yet TCRdb's version contains in-frame clones alone and is incomplete. This table holds roughly 250,000 clones, approximately 84% found once. This CDR3 spans 16 amino acids. Germline V gene lookup returns CDR1 LGHDT and CDR2 YNNKEL (reference sequence). V dropped 6 bases and J dropped 5; count of bases not matched to a gene: 11. This sample is part of a study of blood T cell repertoires in COVID-19. This clonotype was sampled from a man aged 40-49 years with acute or convalescent COVID-19. The chain links TRBV3-1 (or the pseudogene TRBV3-2) to TRBJ2-3; TRBD1 matches at 10 bases. Specimen: peripheral blood. The CDR3 nucleotides read TGTGCCAGCAGATCCAGTGACAGGGGGCGAGAAGATACGCAGTATTTT. It translates to CASRSSDRGREDTQYF.